The present T cell receptor beta chain was sequenced within a study of cytomegalovirus exposure and HLA in healthy donors. Looking at the study overall: According to later analysis, the same platform produced the roughly 130 validation and several hundred first-cohort repertoires.

Sequenced by immunoSEQ multiplex PCR; TCRdb stores in-frame clones only, minus some. The repertoire holds tens of thousands of clones, roughly 94% seen once, with 4% to 5.5% in the top ten. The donors belonged to the approximately 120-subject validation cohort, separate from the roughly 650-subject first cohort. Material: PBMCs. The receptor's source is a man aged 18 to 30 in good health and CMV-seropositive.

CDR3 coding DNA: TGTGCCAGCAGCCCCTATCGGGAGTCCTACAATGAGCAGTTCTTC. Translating it yields CASSPYRESYNEQFF. The chain carries TRBV2 and TRBJ2-1, with D possibly TRBD2 on 6 matching bases. In germline, CDR1 is SNHLY, CDR2 FYNNEI. V was cut by 6 bases and J by 1 base, with 13 bases left in between. The CDR3 sequence is 15 residues long.